There are a few counts of the clone carrying this TCR beta chain. This record belongs to a study of human T cells and chemical hapten exposure. MiXCR, run by TCRdb on the RACE reads, gives a single entry per CDR3 protein. Here the sample spans about 77,000 distinct CDR3 sequences, 8.5% to 9.5% being singletons. The V gene lost 1 base and the J gene lost 1 base, with 14 bases spanning the gap. The CDR3 sequence is 17 residues long. Germline assignment: CDR1 SGHTA and CDR2 FQGNSA. The time point denotes: healthy volunteer bleed at 6 weeks. Total RNA was isolated from unfractionated whole blood. Sequencing used whole blood. This chain links TRBV7-2 with TRBJ1-5; D perhaps matches TRBD1 (5 bases). The clonotype was recovered from a female donor in good health. Some clones in this sample may be carry-over from other donors' samples. CDR3 nucleotides: TGTGCCAGCAGCTTAGTTCTGGGGGGAGTGAGCAATCAGCCCCAGCATTTT. Its translation: CASSLVLGGVSNQPQHF.